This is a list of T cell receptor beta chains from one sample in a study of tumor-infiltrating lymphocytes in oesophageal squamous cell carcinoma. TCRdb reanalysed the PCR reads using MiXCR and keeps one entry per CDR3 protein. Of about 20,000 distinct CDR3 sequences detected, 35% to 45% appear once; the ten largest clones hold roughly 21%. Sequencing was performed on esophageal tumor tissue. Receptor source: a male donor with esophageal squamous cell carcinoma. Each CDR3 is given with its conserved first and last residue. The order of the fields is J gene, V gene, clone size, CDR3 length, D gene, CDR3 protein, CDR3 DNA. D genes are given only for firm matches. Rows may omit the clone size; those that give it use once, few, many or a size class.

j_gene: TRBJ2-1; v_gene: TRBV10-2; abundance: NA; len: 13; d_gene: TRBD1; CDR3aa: CASWTGPYNEQFF; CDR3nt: TGCGCCAGCTGGACAGGCCCCTACAATGAGCAGTTCTTC
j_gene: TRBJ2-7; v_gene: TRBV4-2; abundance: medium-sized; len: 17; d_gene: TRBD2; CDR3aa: CASSQDKGSGGAYEQYF; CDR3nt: TGTGCCAGCAGCCAAGATAAGGGTAGCGGGGGGGCCTACGAGCAGTACTTC
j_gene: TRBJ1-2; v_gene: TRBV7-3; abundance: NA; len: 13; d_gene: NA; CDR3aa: CASSPDGNYGYTF; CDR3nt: TGTGCCAGCAGCCCGGACGGGAACTATGGCTACACCTTC
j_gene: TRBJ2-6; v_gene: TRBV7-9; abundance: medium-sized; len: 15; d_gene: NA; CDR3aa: CASSPWGGGANVLTF; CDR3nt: TGTGCCAGCAGCCCTTGGGGGGGCGGGGCCAACGTCCTGACTTTC
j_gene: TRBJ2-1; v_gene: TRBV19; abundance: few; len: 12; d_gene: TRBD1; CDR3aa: CASGRGPFEQFF; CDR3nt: TGTGCCAGTGGCAGGGGGCCTTTTGAGCAGTTCTTC
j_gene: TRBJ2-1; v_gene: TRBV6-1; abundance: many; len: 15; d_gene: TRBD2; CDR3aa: CASSAASGAYNEQFF; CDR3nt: TGTGCCAGCAGTGCCGCTAGCGGGGCCTACAATGAGCAGTTCTTC
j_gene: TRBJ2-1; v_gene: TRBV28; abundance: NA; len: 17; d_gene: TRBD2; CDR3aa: CASSSRLAGGRRNEQFF; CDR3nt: TGTGCCAGCAGTTCTCGACTAGCGGGGGGGCGGAGAAATGAGCAGTTCTTC
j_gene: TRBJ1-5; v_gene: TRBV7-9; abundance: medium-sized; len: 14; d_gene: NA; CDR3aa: CASSGGGWDQPQHF; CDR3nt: TGTGCCAGCAGCGGGGGGGGATGGGATCAGCCCCAGCATTTT
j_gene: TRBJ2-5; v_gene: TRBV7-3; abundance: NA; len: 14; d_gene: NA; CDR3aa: CASSLRGHGETQYF; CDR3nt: TGTGCCAGCAGCTTAAGAGGGCATGGGGAGACCCAGTACTTC
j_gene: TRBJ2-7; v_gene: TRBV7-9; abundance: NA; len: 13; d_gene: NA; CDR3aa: CASSFKDHYEQYF; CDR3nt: TGTGCCAGCAGCTTCAAGGACCACTACGAGCAGTACTTC
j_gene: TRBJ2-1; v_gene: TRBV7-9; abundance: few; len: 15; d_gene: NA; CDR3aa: CASSLGPAAYNEQFF; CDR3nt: TGTGCCAGCAGCTTGGGGCCTGCGGCCTACAATGAGCAGTTCTTC
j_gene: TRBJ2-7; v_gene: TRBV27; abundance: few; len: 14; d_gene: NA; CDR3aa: CASSSSLESNEQYF; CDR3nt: TGTGCCAGCAGTTCGTCTTTGGAGTCCAACGAGCAGTACTTC
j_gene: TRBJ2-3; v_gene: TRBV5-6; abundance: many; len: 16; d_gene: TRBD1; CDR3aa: CASSFMGTGGFHTQYF; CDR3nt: TGTGCCAGCAGCTTCATGGGGACAGGGGGCTTCCATACGCAGTATTTT
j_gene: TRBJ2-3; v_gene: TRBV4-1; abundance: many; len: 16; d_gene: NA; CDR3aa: CASSQGRQASTDTQYF; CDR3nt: TGCGCCAGCAGCCAAGGCCGGCAGGCTAGCACAGATACGCAGTATTTT
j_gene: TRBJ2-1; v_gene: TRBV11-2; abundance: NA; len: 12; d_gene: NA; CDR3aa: CASSLMPYTQFF; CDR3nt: TGTGCCAGCAGCTTAATGCCTTATACGCAGTTCTTC
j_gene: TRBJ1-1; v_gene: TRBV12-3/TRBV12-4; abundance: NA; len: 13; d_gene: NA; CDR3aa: CASSYARNTEGFF; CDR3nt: TGTGCCAGCAGTTACGCGAGGAACACTGAAGGTTTCTTT
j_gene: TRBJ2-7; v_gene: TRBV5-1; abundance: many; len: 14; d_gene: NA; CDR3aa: CASSVDRTTYEQYF; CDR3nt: TGCGCCAGCAGCGTAGACAGGACCACCTACGAGCAGTACTTC
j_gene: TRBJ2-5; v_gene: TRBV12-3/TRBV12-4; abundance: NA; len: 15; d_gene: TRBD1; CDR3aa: CASSFQQGARNEQYF; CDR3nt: TGTGCCAGCAGTTTTCAGCAGGGGGCTCGGAATGAGCAGTACTTC
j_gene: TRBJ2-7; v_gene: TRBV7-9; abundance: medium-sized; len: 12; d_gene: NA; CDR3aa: CASSFKAYEQYF; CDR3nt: TGTGCCAGCAGCTTTAAAGCCTACGAGCAGTACTTC
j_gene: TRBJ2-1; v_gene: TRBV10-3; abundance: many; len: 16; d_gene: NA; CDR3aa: CAISLIDRSSYNEQFF; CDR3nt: TGTGCCATCAGTCTAATTGACAGGAGCTCCTACAATGAGCAGTTCTTC
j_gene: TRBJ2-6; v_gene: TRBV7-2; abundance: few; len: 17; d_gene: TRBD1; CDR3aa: CASSLTGGVSGANVLTF; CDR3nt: TGTGCCAGCAGCCTGACAGGGGGAGTCTCTGGGGCCAACGTCCTGACTTTC
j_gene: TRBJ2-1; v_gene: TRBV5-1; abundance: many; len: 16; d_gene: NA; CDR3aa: CASSLTSRLGSGEQFF; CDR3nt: TGCGCCAGCAGCTTGACTTCCCGACTAGGGTCCGGGGAGCAGTTCTTC
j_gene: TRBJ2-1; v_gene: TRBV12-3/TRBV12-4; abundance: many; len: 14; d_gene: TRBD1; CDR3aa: CASGRTGTYNEQFF; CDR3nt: TGTGCCAGCGGCCGGACAGGGACCTACAATGAGCAGTTCTTC
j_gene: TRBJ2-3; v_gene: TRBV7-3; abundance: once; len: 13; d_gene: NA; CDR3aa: CASSPLGSYEQYF; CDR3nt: TGTGCCAGCAGCCCCCTAGGCAGCTACGAGCAGTATTTT
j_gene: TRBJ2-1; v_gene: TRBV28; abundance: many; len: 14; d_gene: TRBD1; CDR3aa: CASTRDRPYNEQFF; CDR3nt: TGTGCCAGCACCCGGGACAGGCCCTACAATGAGCAGTTCTTC
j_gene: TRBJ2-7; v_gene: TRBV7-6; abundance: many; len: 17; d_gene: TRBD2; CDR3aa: CASSHDIGGSSYNEQYF; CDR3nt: TGTGCCAGCAGCCACGATATCGGCGGGAGCTCCTACAATGAGCAGTACTTC